This TCR beta chain was obtained from a study of post-analysis software for immune sequencing data. About the research overall: Recorded subtypes: relapsing-remitting, secondary progressive, progressive-relapsing; some patients unannotated.

Unique-molecular-identifier-tagged TCR beta cDNA libraries were used. TCRdb recomputed calls from the PCR reads with MiXCR, one row per CDR3 protein. This table holds hundreds of thousands of distinct CDR3 sequences, roughly 29% found once. Notes on the study in general: Clustering by F measure revealed strong co-clustering among samples prepared together in one batch. Significantly decreased normalized Chao1 diversity was recorded for multiple sclerosis patients relative to controls. TRBV5-6, TRBV5-1 and TRBV20-1 belonged to a set of a handful of TRBV segments that were more frequent in patients than controls.

This clonotype was seen a few times. What it binds is unknown. Per the germline V gene, CDR1 is SGHRS and CDR2 is YFSETQ. Trimming removed 4 bases from V and 4 bases from J, with 15 bases in between. This CDR3 region has 15 residues. This receptor was taken from a girl aged 10 to 17 with multiple sclerosis. The source material was blood. The rearrangement joins TRBV5-1 to TRBJ2-1, with D tentatively TRBD1 (6 bases). For the CDR3, the DNA is TGCGCCAGCAGCCTACAGGGAGATGGTTACAATGAGCAGTTCTTC. Protein product: CASSLQGDGYNEQFF.